Each of the 5 T cell receptor beta chains below was sequenced from the same sample in a study of T cells in Graves' hyperthyroidism and ophthalmopathy. What was amplified from RNA transcripts were TCR beta CDR3 regions. TCR CDR3 underwent first-round RT-PCR with the HTBI primer set. TCRdb reprocessed the multiplex PCR reads with MiXCR, giving one entry per CDR3 protein. The repertoire holds 550,000 to 650,000 distinct CDR3 sequences, more than 11% seen once, with under 7% in the top ten. Sequencing used blood. Receptors were obtained from a woman in her twenties or thirties with Graves' hyperthyroidism that later progressed to Graves' ophthalmopathy.

This clonotype was recorded many times. V and J are TRBV12-3 or TRBV12-4 and TRBJ1-1, with TRBD1 as a possible D gene (5 bases). The CDR3 runs 17 residues. V lost 3 bases and J 1 base, leaving 18 bases between the germline ends. The CDR3 bases are TGTGCCAGCAGTTTCGGTGGCACCCGGGACCCGAACACTGAAGCTTTCTTT. Translation: CASSFGGTRDPNTEAFF.

This clonotype showed up many times. The J gene is TRBJ2-7, the V gene TRBV12-3 or TRBV12-4; D remains unclear. The V end was cut by 6 bases, the J end by 0 bases, with 12 bases between. This CDR3 has 14 amino acids. The CDR3 DNA sequence: TGTGCCAGCAGCCAAGACAAATCCTCCTACGAGCAGTACTTC. As protein: CASSQDKSSYEQYF.

This chain uses TRBV9 with TRBJ2-1; 8 bases fit TRBD2. This CDR3 has 18 residues. From germline, CDR1 is SGDLS and CDR2 YYNGEE. Germline trimming cut 1 base from V and 7 bases from J; bases unmatched to any gene: 16. The CDR3 loop reads CASSVKVAGGSRTNEQFF. The CDR3 DNA reads TGTGCCAGCAGCGTAAAGGTTGCGGGAGGCTCTCGGACTAATGAGCAGTTCTTC.

This clonotype was observed at least ten times. The chain couples TRBV10-3 to TRBJ1-1; D not certain. Germline assignment: CDR1 ENHRY and CDR2 SYGVKD. Trimming took off 6 bases at V and 0 bases at J, with 23 bases between the two ends. The CDR3 extends over 18 amino acids. The CDR3 loop reads CAIRPGNFPPIMNTEAFF. The CDR3 DNA reads as TGTGCCATCAGACCCGGAAACTTTCCCCCAATCATGAACACTGAAGCTTTCTTT.

This clonotype was detected many times. The chain carries TRBV7-2 and TRBJ2-1; 11 bases are shared with TRBD2. This CDR3 has 15 amino acids. Germline CDR1 reads SGHTA; CDR2 reads FQGNSA. V lost 5 bases, J lost 7 bases, and 7 bases stayed unmatched. Here the CDR3 DNA reads TGTGCCAGCAGCGCAACTAGCGGGAGAAGAAATGAGCAGTTCTTC. Translated: CASSATSGRRNEQFF.